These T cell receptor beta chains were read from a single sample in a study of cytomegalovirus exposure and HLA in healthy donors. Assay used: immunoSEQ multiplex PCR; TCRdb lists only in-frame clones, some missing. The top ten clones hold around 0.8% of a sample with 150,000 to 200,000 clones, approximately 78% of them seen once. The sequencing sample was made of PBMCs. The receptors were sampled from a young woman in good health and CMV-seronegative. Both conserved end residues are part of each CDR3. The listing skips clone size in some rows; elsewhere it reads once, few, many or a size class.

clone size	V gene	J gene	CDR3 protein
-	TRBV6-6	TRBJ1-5	CASSYMGTDSNQPQHF
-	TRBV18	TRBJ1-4	CASSPAGGVNEKLFF
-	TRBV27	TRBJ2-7	CASSPTGTAYSYEQYF
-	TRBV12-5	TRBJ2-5	CASGLVMAGESETQYF
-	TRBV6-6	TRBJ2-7	CASSTPGQPSYEQYF
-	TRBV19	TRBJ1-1	CATHFSEAFF
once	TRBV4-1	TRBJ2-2	CASSQDSGTVRNTGELFF
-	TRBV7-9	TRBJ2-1	CASSLAQGARDNEQFF
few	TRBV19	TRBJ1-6	CASSTGTGAYNSPLHF
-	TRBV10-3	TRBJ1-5	CAISESPSQPQHF
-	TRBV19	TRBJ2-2	CASRGRGENTGELFF
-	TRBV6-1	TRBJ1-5	CASSEAGGVNQPQHF
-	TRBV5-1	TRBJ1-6	CASSTRTANSPLHF
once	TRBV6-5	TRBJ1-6	CASRDRFSPLHF
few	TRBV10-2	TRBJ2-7	CASSAAGSYEQYF
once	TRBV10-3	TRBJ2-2	CATYSSGAGGELFF
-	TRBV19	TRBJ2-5	CASSRGASGRETQYF
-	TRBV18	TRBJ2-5	CASSPQELAAQETQYF
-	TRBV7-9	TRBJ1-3	CASSLRHRNTSDSGNTIYF
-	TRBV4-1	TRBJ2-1	CASRGDYNEQFF
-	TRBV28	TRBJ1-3	CASGANSGNTIYF
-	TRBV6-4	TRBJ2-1	CASRQDNNEQFF
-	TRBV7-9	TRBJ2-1	CASSQSGSSYNEQFF
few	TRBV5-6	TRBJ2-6	CASSPRKGRGANVLTF
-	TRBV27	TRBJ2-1	CASSFREGLYNEQFF
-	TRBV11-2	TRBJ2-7	CASSMGWDTGAGEQYF
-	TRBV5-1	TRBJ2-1	CASAVGDEQFF
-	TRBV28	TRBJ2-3	CASSPTAFGDTQYF
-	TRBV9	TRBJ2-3	CASNLAGISTDTQYF
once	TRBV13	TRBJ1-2	CATLGGSRFYTF
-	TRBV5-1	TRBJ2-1	CASSPTSGSYNEQFF
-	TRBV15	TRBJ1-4	CATSRSLGGADEKLFF
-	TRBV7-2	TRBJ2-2	CASTGEGGELFF
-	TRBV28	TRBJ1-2	CASWSTGLHYGYTF
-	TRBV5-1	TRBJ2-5	CASSPGRETQYF
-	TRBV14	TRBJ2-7	CASSQDPGVGSYEQYF
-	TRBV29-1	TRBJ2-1	CSAGTGDGVPFF
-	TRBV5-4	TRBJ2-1	CASSPGGPNNEQFF
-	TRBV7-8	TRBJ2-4	CASSLAPGGNIQYF
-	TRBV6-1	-	CASSSVNSYEQYF
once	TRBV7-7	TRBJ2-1	CASSLSSGRNYNEQFF
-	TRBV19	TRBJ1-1	CASSIALVLGQDTEAFF
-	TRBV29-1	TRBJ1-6	CSASNGVGDSPLHF
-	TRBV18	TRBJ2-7	CASSSTYEQYF
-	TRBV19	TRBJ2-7	CASLDRFHEQYF
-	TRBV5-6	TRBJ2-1	CASSFRQGIANEQFF
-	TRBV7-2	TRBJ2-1	CASSLVSSAYEQFF
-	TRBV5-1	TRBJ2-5	CASSLGTSGGVGTQYF
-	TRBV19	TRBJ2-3	CASSTRTVLYGTDTQYF
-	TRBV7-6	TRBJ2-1	CASSSPGLGQYNEQFF
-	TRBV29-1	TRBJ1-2	CSVGDSTNYGYTF
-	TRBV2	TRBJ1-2	CASSEAAGTGLTYGYTF
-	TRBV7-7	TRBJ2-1	CASSLAPEGPYNEQFF
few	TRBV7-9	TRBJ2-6	CASSLGWHF